This T cell receptor beta chain was sequenced during a study of blood T cell repertoires in COVID-19. Study background: From T cells, B-cell-depleted T cells, or PBMCs came the material, which was cDNA or gDNA.

Profiled with immunoSEQ multiplex PCR; TCRdb holds only in-frame clones, not every one. Here the sample spans 140,000 to 150,000 clones, 65% to 80% being singletons. The V gene's germline CDR1 is KGHDR and CDR2 SFDVKD. The V end lost 5 bases, the J end lost 5 bases, and 11 bases lay between the germline ends. The CDR3 is made up of 13 amino acids. This receptor was taken from a man between 60 and 70 years old with acute or convalescent COVID-19. V usage is TRBV24-1 and J usage is TRBJ2-5, with no clear D. The material sequenced was peripheral blood. The CDR3 nucleotides read TGTGCCACCAGTGGTCGAGCGACGGAGACCCAGTACTTC. Amino acid sequence: CATSGRATETQYF.